The rows below give T cell receptor beta chains drawn from one sample of a study of blood T cell repertoires in COVID-19. TCRdb's table, derived via immunoSEQ multiplex PCR, lists solely in-frame clones and lacks some. Of 190,000 or so clones in the sample, approximately 86% were seen once. Sample: PBMCs or T cells enriched from blood (not recorded which). Source of these receptors: a young woman who had been exposed to COVID-19. Both conserved end residues are part of each CDR3. Fields, in order: J gene, D gene, V gene, clone size, CDR3 DNA, CDR3 protein. A D gene is named only where the DNA matches it firmly. The size of a clone is reported for some rows only, either as once, few or many, or as a class for expanded clones.

j_gene: TRBJ1-6; d_gene: NA; v_gene: TRBV3-1/TRBV3-2; abundance: NA; CDR3nt: TGTGCCAGCAGCCAAGAGGCTCATTCACCCCTCCACTTT; CDR3aa: CASSQEAHSPLHF
j_gene: TRBJ1-5; d_gene: NA; v_gene: TRBV5-8; abundance: NA; CDR3nt: TGTGCCAGCAGACAGGGACAACCTTATAGCAATCAGCCCCAGCATTTT; CDR3aa: CASRQGQPYSNQPQHF
j_gene: TRBJ2-3; d_gene: TRBD2; v_gene: TRBV5-1; abundance: NA; CDR3nt: TGCGCCAGCAGCTTGGGGACTAGCGGGGCTCTGGATACGCAGTATTTT; CDR3aa: CASSLGTSGALDTQYF
j_gene: TRBJ2-2; d_gene: NA; v_gene: TRBV11-2; abundance: NA; CDR3nt: TGTGCCAGCAGCTTATACGAACTCCTAGGGGCCGGGGAGCTGTTTTTT; CDR3aa: CASSLYELLGAGELFF
j_gene: TRBJ1-4; d_gene: TRBD1; v_gene: TRBV6-5; abundance: NA; CDR3nt: TGTGCCAGCAGTTCACAGGGGGGGACTAATGAAAAACTGTTTTTT; CDR3aa: CASSSQGGTNEKLFF
j_gene: TRBJ2-3; d_gene: NA; v_gene: TRBV5-1; abundance: NA; CDR3nt: TGCGCCAGCAGCTTTGGGACACTCTATACGCAGTATTTT; CDR3aa: CASSFGTLYTQYF
j_gene: TRBJ1-6; d_gene: TRBD1; v_gene: TRBV19; abundance: NA; CDR3nt: TGTGCCAGTAGTGCTGACAGGGGACATTCACCCCTCCACTTT; CDR3aa: CASSADRGHSPLHF
j_gene: TRBJ1-5; d_gene: TRBD1; v_gene: TRBV4-1; abundance: NA; CDR3nt: TGCGCCAGCAGCCAAGCCCCGGACAGGGGACGCAATCAGCCCCAGCATTTT; CDR3aa: CASSQAPDRGRNQPQHF
j_gene: TRBJ1-2; d_gene: TRBD1; v_gene: TRBV19; abundance: NA; CDR3nt: TGTGCCAGTAGTATCGGACAGGGTGACTATGGCTACACCTTC; CDR3aa: CASSIGQGDYGYTF
j_gene: TRBJ1-2; d_gene: NA; v_gene: TRBV21-1; abundance: NA; CDR3nt: TGTGCCAGCAGCAAAATCCAAGCTTTGAGACAGGGGGTAGGAGGTTGTAACTATGGCTACACCTTC; CDR3aa: CASSKIQALRQGVGGCNYGYTF
j_gene: TRBJ2-7; d_gene: NA; v_gene: TRBV12-3/TRBV12-4; abundance: NA; CDR3nt: TGTGCCAGCAGAAGTACAGGCACCTACGAGCAGTACTTC; CDR3aa: CASRSTGTYEQYF
j_gene: TRBJ2-7; d_gene: NA; v_gene: TRBV9; abundance: NA; CDR3nt: TGTGCCAGCAGTCGGGAAGGAGGACCCTACGAGCAGTACTTC; CDR3aa: CASSREGGPYEQYF
j_gene: TRBJ1-1; d_gene: NA; v_gene: TRBV19; abundance: NA; CDR3nt: TGTGCCAGTACCAGGGTGGGAGGGGGTACTGAAGCTTTCTTT; CDR3aa: CASTRVGGGTEAFF
j_gene: TRBJ2-7; d_gene: TRBD1; v_gene: TRBV5-6; abundance: NA; CDR3nt: TGTGCCAGCAGCCCGAGGGGACAGGGGTTCTACGAGCAGTACTTC; CDR3aa: CASSPRGQGFYEQYF
j_gene: TRBJ1-6; d_gene: NA; v_gene: TRBV6-5; abundance: NA; CDR3nt: TGTGCCAGCAGTTCCGACAGATTATATAATTCACCCCTCCACTTT; CDR3aa: CASSSDRLYNSPLHF
j_gene: TRBJ1-1; d_gene: NA; v_gene: TRBV5-1; abundance: NA; CDR3nt: TGCGCCAGCAGCTTGAAGTCGGGAACAACTAATATGAACACTGAAGCTTTCTTT; CDR3aa: CASSLKSGTTNMNTEAFF
j_gene: TRBJ1-1; d_gene: NA; v_gene: TRBV19; abundance: NA; CDR3nt: TGTGCCAGTAGTCCCCTTGGAGGGGGGGGGACTGAAGCTTTCTTT; CDR3aa: CASSPLGGGGTEAFF
j_gene: TRBJ2-2; d_gene: NA; v_gene: TRBV5-1; abundance: NA; CDR3nt: TGCGCCAGCAGCTTGGTATCTAGCGCCTCTACAGGGGAGCTGTTTTTT; CDR3aa: CASSLVSSASTGELFF
j_gene: TRBJ1-1; d_gene: NA; v_gene: TRBV6-4; abundance: NA; CDR3nt: TGTGCCAGCAGTGAGGGTCAGGTCGGGATGAACACTGAAGCTTTCTTT; CDR3aa: CASSEGQVGMNTEAFF
j_gene: TRBJ1-2; d_gene: NA; v_gene: TRBV7-3; abundance: NA; CDR3nt: TGTGCCAGCAGCCCACAGGGTAACTATGGCTACACCTTC; CDR3aa: CASSPQGNYGYTF
j_gene: TRBJ1-2; d_gene: TRBD1; v_gene: TRBV5-1; abundance: NA; CDR3nt: TGCGCCAGCAGCCCCTTACGGGACAGCTATGGCTACACCTTC; CDR3aa: CASSPLRDSYGYTF
j_gene: TRBJ1-5; d_gene: NA; v_gene: TRBV19; abundance: NA; CDR3nt: TGTGCCAGTAGTAAGGGAGCCGCCCCTCAGCCCCAGCATTTT; CDR3aa: CASSKGAAPQPQHF
j_gene: TRBJ1-5; d_gene: NA; v_gene: TRBV9; abundance: NA; CDR3nt: TGTGCCAGCAGCGTAGGCGGCCAGCCGAATAGCAATCAGCCCCAGCATTTT; CDR3aa: CASSVGGQPNSNQPQHF
j_gene: TRBJ2-3; d_gene: TRBD2; v_gene: TRBV6-2/TRBV6-3; abundance: NA; CDR3nt: TGTGCCAGCAGTTACGTAGCGGGGAGAACCACAGATACGCAGTATTTT; CDR3aa: CASSYVAGRTTDTQYF
j_gene: TRBJ1-5; d_gene: TRBD1; v_gene: TRBV7-8; abundance: NA; CDR3nt: TGTGCCAGCAGCTTTGGACAGGGGCGGAATCAGCCCCAGCATTTT; CDR3aa: CASSFGQGRNQPQHF
j_gene: TRBJ1-2; d_gene: NA; v_gene: TRBV25-1; abundance: NA; CDR3nt: TGTGCCAGCAGTGAATACACAGACTATGGCTACACCTTC; CDR3aa: CASSEYTDYGYTF
j_gene: TRBJ2-7; d_gene: NA; v_gene: TRBV16; abundance: NA; CDR3nt: TGTGCCAGCAGCCAGGGCTCTGGGCTCCGTCCCTACGAGCAGTACTTC; CDR3aa: CASSQGSGLRPYEQYF
j_gene: TRBJ2-1; d_gene: TRBD2; v_gene: TRBV5-1; abundance: NA; CDR3nt: TGCGCCAGCAGCTTGTTGCGGGGGGTTCACAATGAGCAGTTCTTC; CDR3aa: CASSLLRGVHNEQFF
j_gene: TRBJ2-3; d_gene: NA; v_gene: TRBV4-2; abundance: NA; CDR3nt: TGTGCCAGCAGCTTAACAGATACGCAGTATTTT; CDR3aa: CASSLTDTQYF
j_gene: TRBJ2-7; d_gene: NA; v_gene: TRBV11-2; abundance: NA; CDR3nt: TGTGCCAGCAGCTTAGATCTTTCCGGTCGGGACGAGCAGTACTTC; CDR3aa: CASSLDLSGRDEQYF
j_gene: TRBJ1-2; d_gene: NA; v_gene: TRBV2; abundance: NA; CDR3nt: TGTGCCAGCAGTGAGCAGTCCGCGGAGGGCTACACCTTC; CDR3aa: CASSEQSAEGYTF
j_gene: TRBJ1-1; d_gene: NA; v_gene: TRBV5-1; abundance: NA; CDR3nt: TGCGCCAGCAGCCGTCAGGGCCTGAACACTGAAGCTTTCTTT; CDR3aa: CASSRQGLNTEAFF
j_gene: TRBJ2-7; d_gene: TRBD2; v_gene: TRBV5-1; abundance: NA; CDR3nt: TGCGCCAGCAGCTTGGCTAGCGGGGCCTACGAGCAGTACTTC; CDR3aa: CASSLASGAYEQYF
j_gene: TRBJ1-1; d_gene: NA; v_gene: TRBV2; abundance: once; CDR3nt: TGTGCCAGCGGGAGGGGAATGAACACTGAAGCTTTCTTT; CDR3aa: CASGRGMNTEAFF
j_gene: TRBJ1-1; d_gene: NA; v_gene: TRBV25-1; abundance: once; CDR3nt: TGTGCCAGCAGTGACTCGTCCTACAGGGTAGAAGCTTTCTTT; CDR3aa: CASSDSSYRVEAFF
j_gene: TRBJ2-7; d_gene: TRBD1; v_gene: TRBV9; abundance: NA; CDR3nt: TGTGCCAGCAGCGAAGGGACAGGCGATGCCTACGAGCAGTACTTC; CDR3aa: CASSEGTGDAYEQYF
j_gene: TRBJ1-2; d_gene: TRBD1; v_gene: TRBV27; abundance: NA; CDR3nt: TGTGCCAGCAGTCTCAGGGGGCTATATGGCTACACCTTC; CDR3aa: CASSLRGLYGYTF
j_gene: TRBJ2-7; d_gene: TRBD1; v_gene: TRBV10-3; abundance: NA; CDR3nt: TGTGCCATCAGTGAGTCGTGGACAGGGGACTCCTACGAGCAGTACTTC; CDR3aa: CAISESWTGDSYEQYF
j_gene: TRBJ1-1; d_gene: NA; v_gene: TRBV29-1; abundance: NA; CDR3nt: TGCAGCGTTGAATATCCGGGCGAGGGCACTGAAGCTTTCTTT; CDR3aa: CSVEYPGEGTEAFF
j_gene: TRBJ2-5; d_gene: TRBD2; v_gene: TRBV19; abundance: NA; CDR3nt: TGTGCCAGTAGTACGGGGGGGGAACAAGAGACCCAGTACTTC; CDR3aa: CASSTGGEQETQYF
j_gene: TRBJ1-3; d_gene: NA; v_gene: TRBV7-8; abundance: few; CDR3nt: TGTGCCAGCAGCTTAGCGCAGGGCGTCACCATATATTTT; CDR3aa: CASSLAQGVTIYF